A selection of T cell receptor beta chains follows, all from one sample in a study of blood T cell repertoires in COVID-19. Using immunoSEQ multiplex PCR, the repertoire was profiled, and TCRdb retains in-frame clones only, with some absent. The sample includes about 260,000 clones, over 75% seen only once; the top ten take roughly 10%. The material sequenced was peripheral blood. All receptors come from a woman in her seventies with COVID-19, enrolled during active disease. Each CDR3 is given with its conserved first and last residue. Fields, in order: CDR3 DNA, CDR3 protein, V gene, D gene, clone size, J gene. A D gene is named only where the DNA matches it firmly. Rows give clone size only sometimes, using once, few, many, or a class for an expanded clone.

CDR3nt: TGTGCCAGCAGGACGGACGGGACAGGGTCGGGTACGCAGTATTTT; CDR3aa: CASRTDGTGSGTQYF; v_gene: TRBV2; d_gene: TRBD1; abundance: .; j_gene: TRBJ2-3
CDR3nt: TGTGCCATCGGGGGGACTAGCGGGAGGTCCTACGAGCAGTACTTC; CDR3aa: CAIGGTSGRSYEQYF; v_gene: TRBV10-3; d_gene: TRBD2; abundance: once; j_gene: TRBJ2-7
CDR3nt: TGTGCCACCAGCAGAGATTTACAGGGTACAGGCTACACCTTC; CDR3aa: CATSRDLQGTGYTF; v_gene: TRBV15; d_gene: .; abundance: .; j_gene: TRBJ1-2
CDR3nt: TGTGCCAGCAGGGAAAAACCTCGACAGGGGGCTATGAACACTGAAGCTTTCTTT; CDR3aa: CASREKPRQGAMNTEAFF; v_gene: TRBV6-1; d_gene: TRBD1; abundance: .; j_gene: TRBJ1-1
CDR3nt: TGTGCCAGCAGCTTACGCGATACAGGGACTGAAGCTTTCTTT; CDR3aa: CASSLRDTGTEAFF; v_gene: TRBV7-3; d_gene: .; abundance: .; j_gene: TRBJ1-1
CDR3nt: TGTGCCAGCAGTTACTCTAGGGGAACTGAAGCTTTCTTT; CDR3aa: CASSYSRGTEAFF; v_gene: TRBV6-5; d_gene: .; abundance: .; j_gene: TRBJ1-1
CDR3nt: TGTGCCACCAGTGAATGGGACTCTACCACAGATACGCAGTATTTT; CDR3aa: CATSEWDSTTDTQYF; v_gene: TRBV24-1; d_gene: .; abundance: .; j_gene: TRBJ2-3
CDR3nt: TGTGCCAGCTCACCACGAGACACCCAATCGGCCCAGTACTTC; CDR3aa: CASSPRDTQSAQYF; v_gene: TRBV18; d_gene: .; abundance: .; j_gene: TRBJ2-5
CDR3nt: TGTGCCAGTAGTACGTCCGGGACAGGGTCCGAGCAGTACTTC; CDR3aa: CASSTSGTGSEQYF; v_gene: TRBV19; d_gene: TRBD1; abundance: .; j_gene: TRBJ2-7
CDR3nt: TGTGCCAGCAGCCGGACAGGGTCTGGAAACACCATATATTTT; CDR3aa: CASSRTGSGNTIYF; v_gene: TRBV5-6; d_gene: TRBD1; abundance: .; j_gene: TRBJ1-3
CDR3nt: TGTGCCAGCAGCGTAGGCCAGGGGAACACCTACGAGCAGTACTTC; CDR3aa: CASSVGQGNTYEQYF; v_gene: TRBV9; d_gene: .; abundance: .; j_gene: TRBJ2-7
CDR3nt: TGTGCCTGGACCGGGCTTGGAGGGAGCACCGGGGAGCTGTTTTTT; CDR3aa: CAWTGLGGSTGELFF; v_gene: TRBV30; d_gene: .; abundance: .; j_gene: TRBJ2-2
CDR3nt: TGTGCCAGCAGTTTGGGACTAGCGGGAGGTTACACCGGGGAGCTGTTTTTT; CDR3aa: CASSLGLAGGYTGELFF; v_gene: TRBV6-2/TRBV6-3; d_gene: TRBD2; abundance: .; j_gene: TRBJ2-2
CDR3nt: TGTGCCAGTAGTATACGCCCCGGGACAGGGGGCGAGGGGTCCAAAAACATTCAGTACTTC; CDR3aa: CASSIRPGTGGEGSKNIQYF; v_gene: TRBV19; d_gene: TRBD1; abundance: .; j_gene: TRBJ2-4
CDR3nt: TGCGCCAGCAGCCTCGGGACTAGCAGTTACGAGCAGTACTTC; CDR3aa: CASSLGTSSYEQYF; v_gene: TRBV5-1; d_gene: TRBD2; abundance: .; j_gene: TRBJ2-7
CDR3nt: TGTGCCAGCAGTTCAGCGATGGGCTACACCTTC; CDR3aa: CASSSAMGYTF; v_gene: TRBV6-5; d_gene: .; abundance: .; j_gene: TRBJ1-2
CDR3nt: TGTGCCAGCAGCTTATCGGGACAGGGAACAGATACGCAGTATTTT; CDR3aa: CASSLSGQGTDTQYF; v_gene: TRBV7-3; d_gene: TRBD1; abundance: .; j_gene: TRBJ2-3
CDR3nt: TGTGCCATCAGTGAGCGCGAATCGTCACCCCTCCACTTT; CDR3aa: CAISERESSPLHF; v_gene: TRBV10-3; d_gene: .; abundance: .; j_gene: TRBJ1-6
CDR3nt: TGTGCCAGCAGCTTAGCGGGACTAGCGGGAGGGCAGTTCTTC; CDR3aa: CASSLAGLAGGQFF; v_gene: TRBV7-2; d_gene: TRBD2; abundance: .; j_gene: TRBJ2-1
CDR3nt: TGTGCCAGCAGCTACCGGGACAGGGGGCCTGAAGCTTTCTTT; CDR3aa: CASSYRDRGPEAFF; v_gene: TRBV7-8; d_gene: TRBD1; abundance: .; j_gene: TRBJ1-1
CDR3nt: TGTGCCAGTAGTATAAGCTCCTCTGAAGCTTTCTTT; CDR3aa: CASSISSSEAFF; v_gene: TRBV19; d_gene: .; abundance: .; j_gene: TRBJ1-1
CDR3nt: TGTGCCAGCAGTAGACAGAGCCCTAGAGACACTGAAGCTTTCTTT; CDR3aa: CASSRQSPRDTEAFF; v_gene: TRBV6-5; d_gene: .; abundance: .; j_gene: TRBJ1-1
CDR3nt: TGTGCCAGTAGTCAAAACAGGGGGGAGACCCAGTACTTC; CDR3aa: CASSQNRGETQYF; v_gene: TRBV19; d_gene: TRBD1; abundance: .; j_gene: TRBJ2-5
CDR3nt: TGTGCCAGCAGTGCTAGACCGGGACAGCGGAACACTGAAGCTTTCTTT; CDR3aa: CASSARPGQRNTEAFF; v_gene: TRBV2; d_gene: TRBD1; abundance: .; j_gene: TRBJ1-1
CDR3nt: TGCGCCAGCAGCCAACAGGCGGCGGGGGCGATTTTTAACACTGAAGCTTTCTTT; CDR3aa: CASSQQAAGAIFNTEAFF; v_gene: TRBV5-1; d_gene: .; abundance: once; j_gene: TRBJ1-1
CDR3nt: TGTGCCAGTAGTGCAACTGTGGAACAGACCATATATTTT; CDR3aa: CASSATVEQTIYF; v_gene: TRBV19; d_gene: .; abundance: .; j_gene: TRBJ1-3
CDR3nt: TGTGCCAGCAGTTCTTATTTCAGGGATGATAAGGGGAACACTGAAGCTTTCTTT; CDR3aa: CASSSYFRDDKGNTEAFF; v_gene: TRBV28; d_gene: .; abundance: .; j_gene: TRBJ1-1
CDR3nt: TGTGCCAGCAGTGCAGGGACAGGCTCCTACGAGCAGTACTTC; CDR3aa: CASSAGTGSYEQYF; v_gene: TRBV2; d_gene: TRBD1; abundance: .; j_gene: TRBJ2-7
CDR3nt: TGTGCCAGCAGTTCCCCTGACACCCAAGAGACCCAGTACTTC; CDR3aa: CASSSPDTQETQYF; v_gene: TRBV28; d_gene: .; abundance: .; j_gene: TRBJ2-5
CDR3nt: TGTGCCAGCAGTGATAGCGGGCCCTCCTACAATGAGCAGTTCTTC; CDR3aa: CASSDSGPSYNEQFF; v_gene: TRBV2; d_gene: TRBD2; abundance: .; j_gene: TRBJ2-1
CDR3nt: TGCAGCGCCCGGACAGCCGCGGAGCAAGCTTTCTTT; CDR3aa: CSARTAAEQAFF; v_gene: TRBV29-1; d_gene: .; abundance: .; j_gene: TRBJ1-1
CDR3nt: TGTGCCAGCAGCCCCCGTGGAGCGGGACGCAATGAGCAGTTCTTC; CDR3aa: CASSPRGAGRNEQFF; v_gene: TRBV6-5; d_gene: TRBD2; abundance: .; j_gene: TRBJ2-1
CDR3nt: TGTGCCAGCAGTACCACGGGACAGGGCTATGGCTACACCTTC; CDR3aa: CASSTTGQGYGYTF; v_gene: TRBV28; d_gene: TRBD1; abundance: .; j_gene: TRBJ1-2
CDR3nt: TGTGCCAGCAGTGAAGGACCGGGACAGAATAATTCACCCCTCCACTTT; CDR3aa: CASSEGPGQNNSPLHF; v_gene: TRBV6-1; d_gene: TRBD1; abundance: .; j_gene: TRBJ1-6
CDR3nt: TGTGCCAGTCAGGCCACAGATACGCAGTATTTT; CDR3aa: CASQATDTQYF; v_gene: TRBV10-3; d_gene: .; abundance: .; j_gene: TRBJ2-3
CDR3nt: TGTGCCATCAGTGGTCAGTCAGGACAGAAAAAGACCTACGAGCAGTACTTC; CDR3aa: CAISGQSGQKKTYEQYF; v_gene: TRBV10-3; d_gene: .; abundance: few; j_gene: TRBJ2-7
CDR3nt: TGTGCCAGCTCACCACCGGGGCAACAGTATAATGAAAAACTGTTTTTT; CDR3aa: CASSPPGQQYNEKLFF; v_gene: TRBV18; d_gene: .; abundance: .; j_gene: TRBJ1-4
CDR3nt: TGTGCCAGTACTCGTGCTGCGGGAGATCTCGGGGAGCTGTTTTTT; CDR3aa: CASTRAAGDLGELFF; v_gene: TRBV19; d_gene: TRBD2; abundance: .; j_gene: TRBJ2-2
CDR3nt: TGTGCCATCAGTGAGTCGGGAACGGGAGGACCAGATACGCAGTATTTT; CDR3aa: CAISESGTGGPDTQYF; v_gene: TRBV10-3; d_gene: TRBD2; abundance: .; j_gene: TRBJ2-3
CDR3nt: TGTGCCAGTAGTACAGTTGCGGGAAGGACCGGGGAGCTGTTTTTT; CDR3aa: CASSTVAGRTGELFF; v_gene: TRBV19; d_gene: .; abundance: .; j_gene: TRBJ2-2
CDR3nt: TGTGCCAGCAGCTTAGGGCAGGGGGTCACCGGGGAGCTGTTTTTT; CDR3aa: CASSLGQGVTGELFF; v_gene: TRBV7-3; d_gene: TRBD1; abundance: once; j_gene: TRBJ2-2
CDR3nt: TGTGCCAGCAGATACGGGACAGGGGGCCCCGGGGAGCTGTTTTTT; CDR3aa: CASRYGTGGPGELFF; v_gene: TRBV28; d_gene: TRBD1; abundance: .; j_gene: TRBJ2-2
CDR3nt: TGTGCCAGTAGTATAGCAAAGGGGTTGGAGACCCAGTACTTC; CDR3aa: CASSIAKGLETQYF; v_gene: TRBV19; d_gene: .; abundance: once; j_gene: TRBJ2-5
CDR3nt: TGTGCCAGCAGCCGAGAACAGGGGGAGATCTATGGCTACACCTTC; CDR3aa: CASSREQGEIYGYTF; v_gene: TRBV3-1/TRBV3-2; d_gene: TRBD1; abundance: once; j_gene: TRBJ1-2
CDR3nt: TGTGCCAGCAGTGCATCCCATCCGGGACAGGACTATGGCTACACCTTC; CDR3aa: CASSASHPGQDYGYTF; v_gene: TRBV25-1; d_gene: TRBD1; abundance: .; j_gene: TRBJ1-2
CDR3nt: TGTGCCAGCAGCCGAGACAGGGTCTATGGCTACACCTTC; CDR3aa: CASSRDRVYGYTF; v_gene: TRBV3-1/TRBV3-2; d_gene: TRBD1; abundance: once; j_gene: TRBJ1-2
CDR3nt: TGTGCCAGCAGTTACCCCGGCAGGGCCCAAATCAATCAGCCCCAGCATTTT; CDR3aa: CASSYPGRAQINQPQHF; v_gene: TRBV6-2/TRBV6-3; d_gene: .; abundance: .; j_gene: TRBJ1-5
CDR3nt: TGTGCCAGGGGGACAGGACGTAACTATGGCTACACCTTC; CDR3aa: CARGTGRNYGYTF; v_gene: TRBV2; d_gene: TRBD1; abundance: .; j_gene: TRBJ1-2
CDR3nt: TGTGCCAGCAGCTTAGGTACCGGTAGGGACAGCCACACTGAAGCTTTCTTT; CDR3aa: CASSLGTGRDSHTEAFF; v_gene: TRBV7-9; d_gene: TRBD1; abundance: .; j_gene: TRBJ1-1
CDR3nt: TGTGCCAGCAGAGCCGTCGGACTAACCGGGGAGCTGTTTTTT; CDR3aa: CASRAVGLTGELFF; v_gene: TRBV6-5; d_gene: .; abundance: .; j_gene: TRBJ2-2
CDR3nt: TGTGCCAGCAGTGAAGCACCGCGTGTTGCCAGCGGGAGGTACGAGCAGTACTTC; CDR3aa: CASSEAPRVASGRYEQYF; v_gene: TRBV2; d_gene: TRBD2; abundance: once; j_gene: TRBJ2-7
CDR3nt: TGTGCCAGTAGTAGGCAAGTCAGGCAGCCCCAGCATTTT; CDR3aa: CASSRQVRQPQHF; v_gene: TRBV19; d_gene: .; abundance: .; j_gene: TRBJ1-5
CDR3nt: TGCGCCAGCAGCCAAGCTCCAGGGGCACCCCTCCACTTT; CDR3aa: CASSQAPGAPLHF; v_gene: TRBV4-1; d_gene: .; abundance: .; j_gene: TRBJ1-6
CDR3nt: TGTGCCAGCCAAGGCGGGTGGAGAACCGGGGAGCTGTTTTTT; CDR3aa: CASQGGWRTGELFF; v_gene: TRBV7-9; d_gene: .; abundance: .; j_gene: TRBJ2-2
CDR3nt: TGTGCCAGCAGCTTAAATACAGGGGGCTCAAAGGGGACTGAAGCTTTCTTT; CDR3aa: CASSLNTGGSKGTEAFF; v_gene: TRBV7-9; d_gene: TRBD1; abundance: .; j_gene: TRBJ1-1
CDR3nt: TGTGCCAGCGTCGAGACAGCCAATAGCAATCAGCCCCAGCATTTT; CDR3aa: CASVETANSNQPQHF; v_gene: TRBV19; d_gene: .; abundance: .; j_gene: TRBJ1-5
CDR3nt: TGTGCCAGCAGCAACGGCGAGGGGACTAGCGGATACGAGCAGTACTTC; CDR3aa: CASSNGEGTSGYEQYF; v_gene: TRBV21-1; d_gene: .; abundance: .; j_gene: TRBJ2-7